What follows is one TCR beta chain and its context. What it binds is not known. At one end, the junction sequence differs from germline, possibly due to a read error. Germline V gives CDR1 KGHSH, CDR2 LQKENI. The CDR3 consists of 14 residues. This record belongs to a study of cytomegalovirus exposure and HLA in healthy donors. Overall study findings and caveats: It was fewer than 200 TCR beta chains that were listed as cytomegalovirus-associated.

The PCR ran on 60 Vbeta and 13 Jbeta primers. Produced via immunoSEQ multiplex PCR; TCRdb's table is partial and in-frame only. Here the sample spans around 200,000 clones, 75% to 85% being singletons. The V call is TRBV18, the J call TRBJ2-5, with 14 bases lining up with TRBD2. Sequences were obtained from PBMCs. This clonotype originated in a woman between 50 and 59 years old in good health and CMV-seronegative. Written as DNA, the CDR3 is TGTGCCAGCTCGCCGGGACTAGCGGGAGCCCTCGTAGACTTC. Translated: CASSPGLAGALVDF.